Listed here are 14 T cell receptor beta chains from one sample, sequenced in a study of CD8+CD57+ T cells in acquired aplastic anemia. Genomic DNA constituted the template upon which TCR beta VDJ and CDR3 profiling was performed. TCRdb used MiXCR to reprocess the reads, holding one entry per CDR3 protein. The sample lists roughly 170,000 distinct CDR3 sequences, around 60% occurring once. The sample consisted of sorted CD4+, CD8+, or CD8+CD57+ T cells (not recorded which) from PBMCs. The receptors shown here come from a human donor in good health.

This chain connects TRBV7-9 to TRBJ2-7; a possible D gene is TRBD2 (5 bases). This CDR3 is 15 amino acids long. Trimming took off 5 bases at V and 3 bases at J, with 17 bases between the two ends. Germline values: CDR1 SEHNR, CDR2 FQNEAQ (reference sequence). The CDR3 DNA follows: TGTGCCAGCAGCGACCTGGTGAGACTAAGCTACGAGCAGTACTTC. Amino acid sequence: CASSDLVRLSYEQYF.

This clonotype was detected once. A read error may account for a junction end that differs from germline. The chain has TRBV28 and TRBJ2-1; 14 bases align to TRBD2. In germline, CDR1 is MDHEN, CDR2 SYDVKM. This CDR3 has 16 residues. The CDR3 sequence: CASSLRGTSGGNEQLF. The CDR3 DNA reads as TGTGCCAGCAGCCTACGCGGGACTAGCGGGGGAAATGAGCAGCTCTTC. The entire variable domain, with the rest obtained from reference TRBV28 and TRBJ2-1, is as follows: DVKVTQSSRYLVKRTGEKVFLECVQDMDHENMFWYRQDPGLGLRLIYFSYDVKMKEKGDIPEGYSVSREKKERFSLILESASTNQTSMYLCASSLRGTSGGNEQLFGPGTRLTVL.

On this clonotype: A read error may be the cause here, since a much bigger clone is one base away. This chain connects TRBV4-1 to TRBJ2-1, with D unclear. CDR3 length: 13 residues. The germline V gene encodes CDR1 MGHRA and CDR2 YSYEKL. The CDR3 protein is CASSQLGYKEQFF. The CDR3 nucleotides are TGCGCCAGCAGCCAATTAGGGTACAAGGAGCAGTTCTTC.

This clonotype was seen a single time. The chain is built from TRBV7-9 and TRBJ2-2, with TRBD2 matching 10 bases. The J segment lost 2 bases and the V segment lost 5 bases, leaving 17 bases of the junction unmatched. Germline values: CDR1 SEHNR, CDR2 FQNEAQ (reference sequence). CDR3 size: 20 residues. The CDR3 protein is CASSHPKGVAGGPNTGELFF. CDR3 bases: TGTGCCAGCAGCCATCCCAAGGGGGTAGCGGGAGGACCTAACACCGGGGAGCTGTTTTTT.

The gene calls are TRBV20-1 and TRBJ1-1, with 11 bases identical to TRBD1. The CDR3 contains 12 residues. Trimming took 6 bases from V and 11 from J; bases not matched to a gene: 8. Germline V lookup: CDR1 DFQATT, CDR2 SNEGSKA (reference sequence). The CDR3 DNA follows: TGCAGTGCGAGGACAGGGGGCCTCGGGGCTTTCTTT. This codes for CSARTGGLGAFF.

This chain joins TRBV20-1 and TRBJ2-1; 10 bases match TRBD1. In germline, CDR1 is DFQATT, CDR2 SNEGSKA (reference sequence). CDR3 length equals 15 residues. V dropped 5 bases and J dropped 10; count of bases not matched to a gene: 14. DNA of the CDR3: TGCAGTGCTTATCCCGGGACAGGGGCCTCCGGGGAGCAGTTCTTC. It is translated as CSAYPGTGASGEQFF.

This chain connects TRBV7-8 to TRBJ2-2; 11 bases line up with TRBD1. CDR1 is SGHVS and CDR2 is FQNEAQ in the germline V gene. This CDR3 comprises 15 residues. After removal of 11 bases from V and 4 bases from J, the junction contained 9 bases not matched to a gene. The CDR3 sequence: CAGQGATTLTGELFF. In DNA form, the CDR3 reads TGTGCCGGACAGGGGGCAACTACTCTCACCGGGGAGCTGTTTTTT.

Only a few counts were recorded for this clonotype. The V call is TRBV27, the J call TRBJ1-2; weak D call: TRBD1 (6 bases). Trimming cost V 4 bases and J 6 bases, with 15 bases left between them. Germline CDR1 reads MNHEY; CDR2 reads SMNVEV (reference sequence). The length of the CDR3 is 14 residues. Here the CDR3 reads CASSSPGGADGYTF. CDR3 in DNA: TGTGCCAGCAGTTCCCCGGGGGGGGCCGATGGCTACACCTTC.

The J gene is TRBJ2-1, the V gene TRBV19; TRBD2 might be the D (6 bases). The CDR3 spans 14 residues. V was clipped by 3 bases and J by 6 bases, with 12 bases between them. CDR1 and CDR2 from the germline V gene are LNHDA and SQIVND (reference sequence). The CDR3 is CASSITGVVNEQFF. Here the CDR3 DNA reads TGTGCCAGTAGTATTACGGGAGTGGTCAATGAGCAGTTCTTC.

This chain joins TRBV4-2 and TRBJ2-3; D is unresolved. CDR1 and CDR2 (germline): LGHNA, YNFKEQ. The CDR3 contains 16 residues. V was pared by 0 bases and J by 0 bases, with 10 bases between. As DNA, the CDR3 is TGTGCCAGCAGCCAAGAGGAGACTTTAAGCACAGATACGCAGTATTTT. Translated, it gives CASSQEETLSTDTQYF.

CDR3 sequence: CASSESPTADETQYF. CDR3 bases: TGCGCCAGCAGTGAGTCTCCCACGGCTGACGAGACCCAGTACTTC. The chain carries TRBV10-1 and TRBJ2-5; the D is unclear. Per germline, CDR1 WNHNN and CDR2 SYGVQD (reference sequence). V was cut by 0 bases and J by 5 bases, with 13 bases left in between. This CDR3 region has 15 residues.

The sample holds many counts of this clonotype. The J gene is TRBJ2-4, the V gene TRBV7-8; TRBD2 matches 9 bases. J gave up 0 bases and V 5 bases, and 5 bases lay outside the gene matches. The CDR3 has 16 residues. Germline V gene sequence: CDR1 SGHVS, CDR2 FQNEAQ. CDR3 sequence: CASSPGLARAKNIQYF. In nucleotides, the CDR3 is TGTGCCAGCAGCCCCGGACTAGCGCGAGCCAAAAACATTCAGTACTTC.

The chain joins TRBV19 to TRBJ2-5, with a weak D call TRBD1 (5 bases). The V end lost 1 base, the J end lost 5 bases, and 14 bases lay between the germline ends. Germline loops: CDR1 LNHDA, CDR2 SQIVND (reference sequence). The CDR3 runs to 15 residues. For the CDR3, the DNA is TGTGCCAGTAGTATAGGGTCAGGGAACATGGAGACCCAGTACTTC. Translating gives CASSIGSGNMETQYF.

This clonotype was picked up many times. The gene calls are TRBV5-1 and TRBJ2-1; 10 positions match TRBD1. This CDR3 comprises 16 residues. Trimming took 4 bases from V and 2 from J; bases not matched to a gene: 6. Looked up from germline, CDR1 is SGHRS and CDR2 is YFSETQ. In DNA, the CDR3 is TGCGCCAGCAGCCCGGAGACAGGGGGCCCCTACAATGAGCAGTTCTTC. Its protein is CASSPETGGPYNEQFF.